The clone carrying this T cell receptor (beta chain) was observed a handful of times. This entry comes from a study of cytomegalovirus exposure and HLA in healthy donors. Trimming pared 4 bases from V and 0 bases from J, leaving 10 bases between. Germline V gene lookup returns CDR1 MNHNS and CDR2 SASEGT. There are 15 residues in the CDR3. The PCR had 60 Vbeta and 13 Jbeta primers. This table comes from immunoSEQ multiplex PCR, and its TCRdb copy is limited to in-frame clones, with some not included. The sample lists roughly 150,000 clones; around 75% were seen once. Sample: PBMCs. This sequence was found in a man in his 60s in good health and CMV-seronegative. The V and J genes are TRBV6-1 and TRBJ2-1, with D tentatively TRBD2 (5 bases). CDR3 bases: TGTGCCAGCAGTGTACTAGGCAGCTCCTACAATGAGCAGTTCTTC. Translating gives CASSVLGSSYNEQFF.